The 14 T cell receptor beta chains below come from one sample, sequenced in a study of shared clonotypes between healthy human individuals. The method was immunoSEQ multiplex PCR; TCRdb's version includes in-frame clones alone and lacks a portion of them. The top ten clones hold 0.89% of a sample with about a million clones, about 80% of them seen once. Material for sequencing was memory CD4+ T cells from PBMCs. Subset given: CD45RA-negative fraction. The receptor source for this set is a man aged 18 to 29 in good health. Some clones in this sample may be carry-over from other donors' samples.

The chain carries TRBV5-1 and TRBJ1-5; D is undetermined. Looked up from germline, CDR1 is SGHRS and CDR2 is YFSETQ. Between the trimmed V and J ends, which lost 4 bases and 2 bases, there was a span of 7 bases. CDR3 size: 13 residues. The chain's CDR3 is CASSIEGNQPQHF. CDR3 DNA sequence: TGCGCCAGCAGCATTGAAGGCAATCAGCCCCAGCATTTT.

In this sample, this clone turned up a few times. The genes are TRBV6-5 and TRBJ2-7; 9 bases are shared with TRBD1. Germline V CDR1 and CDR2: MNHEY, SVGAGI. The CDR3 is 13 residues long. V shed 7 bases, J shed 8 bases, and the junction held 9 bases outside the gene matches. The CDR3 region has the DNA TGTGCCAGCACTATGGACAGGGGTCTCAAGCAGTACTTC. Protein product: CASTMDRGLKQYF.

The gene calls are TRBV5-1 and TRBJ2-7, with TRBD2 as a possible D gene (6 bases). V was cut by 3 bases and J by 6 bases, with 16 bases left in between. The CDR3 has 14 residues. Germline loops: CDR1 SGHRS, CDR2 YFSETQ. The CDR3, as DNA: TGCGCCAGCAGCTCGACTAGGCCTCCCTCCGAGCAGTACTTC. This sequence encodes CASSSTRPPSEQYF. The full variable domain, in which reference TRBV5-1 and TRBJ2-7 provide the parts outside the CDR3, is KAGVTQTPRYLIKTRGQQVTLSCSPISGHRSVSWYQQTPGQGLQFLFEYFSETQRNKGNFPGRFSGRQFSNSRSEMNVSTLELGDSALYLCASSSTRPPSEQYFGPGTRLTVT.

CDR3 region: CASSPETGAGQPQHF. In DNA form, the CDR3 reads TGTGCCAGCTCACCCGAGACAGGGGCGGGTCAGCCCCAGCATTTT. The rearrangement links TRBV18 to TRBJ1-5; 8 bases line up with TRBD1. Losses at the gene ends were 3 bases for V and 6 bases for J; bases not matched to a gene: 7. CDR1 is KGHSH, CDR2 LQKENI, per germline. The CDR3 length is 15 residues.

For the CDR3, the DNA is TGTGCCAGCAGCTTAGTGGCGGCTGAGCAGTTCTTC. Translation: CASSLVAAEQFF. This chain links TRBV11-2 with TRBJ2-1; D not certain. Trimming shortened V by 1 base and J by 9 bases, and 7 bases separated the two germline ends. CDR1 and CDR2 from the germline V gene are SGHAT and FQNNGV. The CDR3 is 12 amino acids.

The V call is TRBV5-1, the J call TRBJ2-7, with D possibly called TRBD1 or TRBD2 (5 bases each). This CDR3 region has 13 residues. CDR1 SGHRS and CDR2 YFSETQ come from the germline V gene. Trimming shortened V by 3 bases and J by 3 bases, and 10 bases separated the two germline ends. This CDR3 reads CASSWDGNYEQYF. CDR3 nucleotide sequence: TGCGCCAGCAGCTGGGACGGAAACTACGAGCAGTACTTC.

V gene TRBV5-4 combines with J gene TRBJ2-3; 11 bases fit TRBD2. CDR3 length: 16 amino acids. Germline V lookup: CDR1 SGHNT, CDR2 YYREEE (reference sequence). The ends lost 4 bases at V and 4 bases at J; junction bases unmatched: 8. CDR3 sequence: CASSLPSGRPADTQYF. In DNA, the CDR3 is TGTGCCAGCAGCCTCCCTAGCGGGAGGCCCGCAGATACGCAGTATTTT.

The rearrangement uses TRBV7-6 and TRBJ1-5; TRBD1 is a possible D gene (6 bases). This CDR3 has 14 residues. CDR1 is SGHVS and CDR2 is FNYEAQ in the germline V gene. V shed 2 bases and J shed 4 bases, with 9 bases lying between them. CDR3 region: CASSLRDKNQPQHF. The CDR3 nucleotides read TGTGCCAGCAGCTTAAGGGACAAAAATCAGCCCCAGCATTTT.

The chain has TRBV11-3 and TRBJ2-1, with TRBD2 matching over 9 bases. There are 13 residues in the CDR3. CDR1 is SGHNT and CDR2 is YENEEA in the germline V gene. The V segment lost 5 bases and the J segment 12 bases; nucleotides outside the gene matches: 8. In DNA, the CDR3 is TGTGCCAGCAGCCGTAGCGGGAGCTCTCCGCAGTTCTTC. Translating gives CASSRSGSSPQFF.

The DNA for the CDR3 is TGTGCCAGCAGCTTAAGGGTTGAAGCTTTCTTT. Amino acids: CASSLRVEAFF. V is TRBV11-2 and J is TRBJ1-1; D ambiguous. Germline assignment: CDR1 SGHAT and CDR2 FQNNGV. The CDR3 sequence is 11 residues long. Trimming stripped 2 bases from V and 7 bases from J, with 5 bases between.

Notes on this clone: A junction end diverges from the germline sequence, so it may reflect a read error. The V gene is TRBV5-1, the J gene TRBJ2-3; perhaps TRBD2 as D (7 bases). The germline V gene encodes CDR1 SGHRS and CDR2 YFSETQ. The CDR3 runs 14 residues. The CDR3 loop is CASTLWGGADTQYF. The CDR3 nucleotides are TGCGCCAGCACCTTGTGGGGGGGCGCAGATACGCAGTATTTT.

The rearrangement uses TRBV6-4 and TRBJ2-1; D possibly uses TRBD1 or TRBD2 (5 bases each). The CDR3 extends over 15 amino acids. The germline V and J ends were trimmed by 2 bases and 9 bases, with 17 bases remaining between them. Germline CDR1 MRHNA, CDR2 SNTAGT. Here the CDR3 reads CASSDVQGAIGEQFF. CDR3 bases: TGTGCCAGCAGTGACGTCCAGGGAGCCATTGGTGAGCAGTTCTTC.

The J gene is TRBJ2-1, the V gene TRBV7-2; D tentatively fits TRBD1 or TRBD2 (7 bases each). V lost 5 bases to trimming and J lost 4 bases, with 18 bases between them. This CDR3 comprises 16 residues. Germline assignment: CDR1 SGHTA and CDR2 FQGNSA. CDR3 bases: TGTGCCAGCAGCCCAGGGGGGACTACCAATTACAATGAGCAGTTCTTC. Encoded protein: CASSPGGTTNYNEQFF.

This clone was observed a single time. This chain connects TRBV18 to TRBJ2-1; TRBD2 matches at 11 bases. Germline V gives CDR1 KGHSH, CDR2 LQKENI. V was pared by 5 bases and J by 12 bases, with 3 bases of the junction left unmatched. This CDR3 comprises 12 residues. The CDR3 spells CASSDTSGRQFF. DNA for the CDR3: TGTGCCAGCTCAGATACTAGCGGGAGGCAGTTCTTC.